This TCR beta chain was sequenced for a study of blood T cell repertoires in COVID-19. The wider study: Acute and convalescent COVID-19 specimens originated in the United States, Italy and Spain. In each case, the material was cDNA or gDNA derived from T cells, B-cell-depleted T cells, or PBMCs.

The V gene's germline CDR1 is MNHEY and CDR2 SMNVEV (reference sequence). This CDR3 is 17 amino acids long. V was clipped by 8 bases and J by 0 bases; unmatched bases: 12. Methods used by the authors: Reference gene primer amplification gave nucleated cell count estimates. Generated by immunoSEQ multiplex PCR, the TCRdb table keeps only in-frame clones and is missing some. V and J calls and clone size follow that table, whereas D and trimming were derived from the DNA. The sample consists of fewer than 60,000 clones, 90% of them appearing once. Material: peripheral blood. This chain joins TRBV27 and TRBJ2-3; 9 nucleotides line up with TRBD2. The source is a human donor in a cohort sampled during active COVID-19. In nucleotides, the CDR3 is TGTGCCAGCCAGGCACGGGCTAGCGGGATTAGCACAGATACGCAGTATTTT. As protein: CASQARASGISTDTQYF.